The rows below give T cell receptor beta chains drawn from one sample of a study of beta chain features in type 1 diabetes. Method: immunoSEQ multiplex PCR; TCRdb's copy keeps in-frame clones and lacks some. The data show about 99,000 clones, approximately 30% seen once. The source material was central memory CD4+ T cells from blood. These receptors all stem from a young woman with type 1 diabetes. The CDR3 runs from the conserved cysteine through the conserved F or W. D genes are given only for firm matches. Part of the rows lack a size; the others show once, few, many or a class for expanded clones.

>TRBV30|few|TRBJ1-5|TRBD1
TGTGCCTGGGCTCCGGGACAGGGGGCGCAAAGCAATCAGCCCCAGCATTTT
CAWAPGQGAQSNQPQHF
>TRBV28|few|TRBJ2-6|.
TGTGCCAGCAGTCCCCCCATTGGGGCCAACGTCCTGACTTTC
CASSPPIGANVLTF
>TRBV5-1|.|TRBJ2-1|.
TGCGCCAGCAGCTTGGGCGGGGGCTCGGGTAATGAGCAGTTCTTC
CASSLGGGSGNEQFF
>TRBV28|.|TRBJ1-2|.
TGTGCCAGCAGAAGGACAGCCTCTAACTATGGCTACACCTTC
CASRRTASNYGYTF
>TRBV11-2|.|TRBJ2-3|TRBD1
TGTGCCAGCAGCCTACGACAGGGCGCGTCCTTTAGCACAGATACGCAGTATTTT
CASSLRQGASFSTDTQYF
>TRBV6-1|.|TRBJ2-7|TRBD2
TGTGCCAGCAGGGGACGACTAGCGGACCTCTACGAGCAGTACTTC
CASRGRLADLYEQYF
>TRBV14|.|TRBJ2-4|TRBD1
TGTGCCAGCAGCCCGGGACAGGGCCTAGCCAAAAACATTCAGTACTTC
CASSPGQGLAKNIQYF
>TRBV18|.|TRBJ2-7|TRBD2
TGTGCCAGCTCACCAATAGCGGGAGGGCCCCACGAGCAGTACTTC
CASSPIAGGPHEQYF
>TRBV2|few|TRBJ1-2|TRBD1
TGTGCCAGCAGTACCGGACAGGGCCCAATCTATGGCTACACCTTC
CASSTGQGPIYGYTF
>TRBV5-1|few|TRBJ2-1|TRBD2
TGCGCCAGCAGCCCCGGACTAGCGGGAGGGTCCTACAATGAGCAGTTCTTC
CASSPGLAGGSYNEQFF
>TRBV7-2|.|TRBJ2-4|TRBD2
TGTGCCAGCAGCCCGGGGAGGGTGGCCAAAAACATTCAGTACTTC
CASSPGRVAKNIQYF
>TRBV6-5|few|TRBJ2-1|TRBD2
TGTGCCAGCAGTGTAGGGACTAGCGGTCTCATTTTCTTC
CASSVGTSGLIFF
>TRBV25-1|few|TRBJ1-2|.
TGTGCCAGCAGTGATCGCGGACTCTTCTATGGCTACACCTTC
CASSDRGLFYGYTF
>TRBV28|.|TRBJ2-1|.
TGTGCCAGCAGATCCGGAGGGGTTTCCTCCTACAATGAGCAGTTCTTC
CASRSGGVSSYNEQFF
>TRBV10-2|.|TRBJ2-3|.
TGCGCCAGCAGTGTAAGCAGGCCCCTAGATACGCAGTATTTT
CASSVSRPLDTQYF
>TRBV19|.|TRBJ2-6|.
TGTGCCAGTAATCAGGGCGCTGGGGCCAACGTCCTGACTTTC
CASNQGAGANVLTF
>TRBV30|.|TRBJ1-1|.
TGTGCCTGGAGTGTGGGGGGAGACACTGAAGCTTTCTTT
CAWSVGGDTEAFF
>TRBV7-2|few|TRBJ1-1|.
TGTGCCAGCAGCAAAGACAGCCACACTGAAGCTTTCTTT
CASSKDSHTEAFF
>TRBV19|few|TRBJ1-2|.
TGTGCCAGTAGTCCCCGGGGGGAAGAGGGCTACACCTTC
CASSPRGEEGYTF
>TRBV28|.|TRBJ1-2|.
TGTGCCAGCAGTCCAGGACAGCCGAGAGGCTACACCTTC
CASSPGQPRGYTF
>TRBV30|.|TRBJ2-1|TRBD2
TGTGCCTGGAACGGGGCGGGAGGGCTTTACAATGAGCAGTTCTTC
CAWNGAGGLYNEQFF
>TRBV2|few|TRBJ2-2|TRBD2
TGTGCCAGCAGTTTAGCGGGAGGGGAGCTGTTTTTT
CASSLAGGELFF
>TRBV2|few|TRBJ1-5|.
TGTGCCAGCAGTGACGCGAATCAGCCCCAGCATTTT
CASSDANQPQHF
>TRBV7-8|few|TRBJ2-1|.
TGTGCCAGCAGCTCCCTTAGCGGATACTCCTACAATGAGCAGTTCTTC
CASSSLSGYSYNEQFF
>TRBV29-1|few|TRBJ1-1|TRBD1
TGCAGCGTTGACCCTTCGACAGGGAGGAACACTGAAGCTTTCTTT
CSVDPSTGRNTEAFF
>TRBV5-6|.|TRBJ1-2|TRBD1
TGTGCCAGCAGTGGACAGGGGACTAACTATGGCTACACCTTC
CASSGQGTNYGYTF
>TRBV7-8|.|TRBJ1-4|.
TGTGCCAGCAGCTCGCACTGGACTGAAACTAATGAAAAACTGTTTTTT
CASSSHWTETNEKLFF
>TRBV19|.|TRBJ2-1|.
TGTGCCAGTAGTGAGAGCTCCTACAATGAGCAGTTCTTC
CASSESSYNEQFF
>TRBV28|.|TRBJ2-1|TRBD2
TGTGCCAGCAGTTTAGGGGGGACTAGCGGAGGAAAGGATGAGCAGTTCTTC
CASSLGGTSGGKDEQFF
>TRBV10-3|.|TRBJ1-1|TRBD1
TGTGCCATCAGTAAGGGACAGATGAACACTGAAGCTTTCTTT
CAISKGQMNTEAFF
>TRBV11-2|.|TRBJ1-2|.
TGTGCCAGCAGCCCGGACAAGATCTATGGCTACACCTTC
CASSPDKIYGYTF
>TRBV29-1|.|TRBJ2-3|TRBD2
TGCAGCGCCCGGGCGGGGCTAGCGGAGGGTACGCAGTATTTT
CSARAGLAEGTQYF